The rows below give T cell receptor beta chains drawn from one sample of a study of T cells in Graves' hyperthyroidism and ophthalmopathy. A single record per CDR3 protein comes from TCRdb applying MiXCR to the multiplex PCR reads. This sample yields around 580,000 distinct CDR3 sequences, of which roughly a sixth are seen a single time; around a sixth belongs to the top ten. The source material was blood. Receptors were obtained from a woman aged 18-30 years with Graves' hyperthyroidism. The CDR3 runs from the conserved cysteine through the conserved F or W.

V gene	J gene	CDR3 protein
TRBV6-6	TRBJ2-3	CASSYRAGDWDTQYF
TRBV10-1	TRBJ2-7	CASSEGREEQYF
TRBV4-1	TRBJ2-1	CASSQETGTGLDNEQFF
TRBV6-5	TRBJ1-6	CASSYRGSYNSPLHF
TRBV7-2	TRBJ1-2	CASSLLGTGLHYGYTF
TRBV29-1	TRBJ1-1	CSVEGGGTANTEAFF
TRBV2	TRBJ2-3	CASSDLTLADTQYF
TRBV6-2/TRBV6-3	TRBJ2-3	CASQRKAGGVDTQYF
TRBV7-6	TRBJ2-1	CASSSPTGRGDYNEQFF
TRBV29-1	TRBJ2-1	CSVEDPGSYNEQFF
TRBV11-2	TRBJ1-2	CASSPIKRQGREGYTF
TRBV3-1	TRBJ1-2	CASSLPGQVRGYTF
TRBV28	TRBJ2-1	CASSLSDTRKGYYNEQFF
TRBV20-1	TRBJ1-6	CSATGGASSYNSPLHF
TRBV12-3/TRBV12-4	TRBJ1-2	CASSETSGYGYTF
TRBV20-1	TRBJ1-2	CSARTEFYGYTF
TRBV2	TRBJ1-5	CASSVVVNSNQPQHF
TRBV5-1	TRBJ2-3	CASSSLAGGTDTQYF
TRBV7-2	TRBJ2-5	CASSFGSGAETQYF
TRBV7-2	TRBJ2-7	CASSISPFLGYEQYF
TRBV27	TRBJ2-1	CASSYSGTSGRGPYNEQFF
TRBV10-3	TRBJ1-5	CAISEGSNQPQHF
TRBV12-3/TRBV12-4	TRBJ1-2	CASSPQGDYGYTF
TRBV12-5	TRBJ1-2	CASQADRAHGYTF
TRBV28	TRBJ2-7	CASSPILAGGPYEQYF
TRBV6-6	TRBJ2-5	CASSYSEGAGTQYF
TRBV7-2	TRBJ2-7	CASGTVGPYEQYF
TRBV19	TRBJ2-7	CASSPTAGTGGYEQYF
TRBV5-1	TRBJ2-1	CASSARLAGGRNEQFF
TRBV5-4	TRBJ1-1	CASSLSVPEVNTEAFF
TRBV10-2	TRBJ2-1	CASNTAYNEQFF
TRBV9	TRBJ2-1	CASSAGTGGYNEQFF
TRBV15	TRBJ1-3	CATSADWSSGNTIYF
TRBV28	TRBJ2-7	CASTEGRDRASYEQYF
TRBV5-1	TRBJ2-1	CASSGDRGTYNEQFF
TRBV29-1	TRBJ2-3	CSVVADSTDTQYF
TRBV6-2/TRBV6-3	TRBJ1-1	CASSLTGFTLNTEASF
TRBV29-1	TRBJ2-5	CSVRLAGGPQETQYF
TRBV10-3	TRBJ2-5	CAISEGIAGGQETQYF
TRBV20-1	TRBJ1-2	CSAGPIAGKGYGYTF
TRBV5-1	TRBJ1-5	CASSSEGNQPQHF
TRBV12-3/TRBV12-4	TRBJ1-1	CASSQTGSFPRAFF
TRBV2	TRBJ2-5	CASSPTTGEAQYF
TRBV7-2	TRBJ2-2	CASSLGGGGGNTGELFF
TRBV6-1	TRBJ1-1	CASSPRPKFMMNTEAFF
TRBV3-1	TRBJ2-1	CASSQPGQGRGEQFF
TRBV5-6	TRBJ2-7	CASSLGGSHSYEQYF
TRBV10-3	TRBJ2-7	CAISDRRQGKLEQYF